This TCR beta chain stems from a study of beta chain features in type 1 diabetes. Expressed TCRB transcripts got sequenced, as all isolated RNA was reverse transcribed. The assay was immunoSEQ multiplex PCR, and TCRdb's table has in-frame clones only and misses some. The repertoire holds 240,000 or so clones, with approximately 15% as singletons. Study results and limitations: A moderate, significant TCRB CDR3 shortening appeared in type 1 diabetes across four CD4+ subsets. VDJ junctions in type 1 diabetes patients carried more deletions and fewer insertions. It was not settled here whether HLA type affects TCRB rearrangement.

CD45RO/CCR7/CD25/CD127/CD95/CD27 staining was used to isolate CD4+ naive, central memory, regulatory and stem cell-like memory cells by sorting. The purity of all sorted populations exceeded 95%. A few counts support this clone. What it binds is unknown. The clonotype was recovered from a man younger than 40 with type 1 diabetes. Sequencing was done on a sample of naive CD4+ T cells from blood.

DNA for the CDR3: TGTGCCTGGAGCCCTAGCACAGATACGCAGTATTTT. Its protein is CAWSPSTDTQYF. V gene TRBV30 combines with J gene TRBJ2-3; D is unclear. Germline V gene data show CDR1 as GTSNPN and CDR2 as SVGIG (reference sequence). This CDR3 region has 12 residues. With 3 bases removed from V and 0 bases from J, the gap between germline ends came to 4 bases. The full variable domain, completed using reference TRBV30 and TRBJ2-3, is SQTIHQWPATLVQPVGSPLSLECTVEGTSNPNLYWYRQAAGRGLQLLFYSVGIGQISSEVPQNLSASRPQDRQFILSSKKLLLSDSGFYLCAWSPSTDTQYFGPGTRLTVL.